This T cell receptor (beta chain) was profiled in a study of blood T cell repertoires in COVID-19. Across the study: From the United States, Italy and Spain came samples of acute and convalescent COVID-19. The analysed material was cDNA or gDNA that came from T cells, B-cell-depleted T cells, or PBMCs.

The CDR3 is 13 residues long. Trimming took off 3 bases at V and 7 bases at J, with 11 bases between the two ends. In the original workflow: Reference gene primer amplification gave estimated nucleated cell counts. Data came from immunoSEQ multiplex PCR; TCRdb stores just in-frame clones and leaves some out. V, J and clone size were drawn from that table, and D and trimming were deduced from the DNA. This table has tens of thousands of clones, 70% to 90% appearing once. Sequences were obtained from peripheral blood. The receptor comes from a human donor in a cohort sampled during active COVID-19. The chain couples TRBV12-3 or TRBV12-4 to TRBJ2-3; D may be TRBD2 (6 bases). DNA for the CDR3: TGTGCCAGCAGTTTGGCGGGACCGAATACGCAGTATTTT. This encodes CASSLAGPNTQYF.